This T cell receptor (beta chain) was captured in a study of radiation and T cells in renal cell carcinoma. The protocol was immunoSEQ multiplex PCR, while the TCRdb copy is restricted to in-frame clones and leaves out a portion. The sample yields under 25,000 clones, roughly two thirds seen once. Trimming took 3 bases from V and 3 from J, leaving 14 bases between them. The germline V gene encodes CDR1 KGHSH and CDR2 LQKENI. The CDR3 is 15 amino acids. Treatment indicated: 15 Gy SBRT to primary tumor, nephrectomy 4 weeks later. This rearrangement joins TRBV18 to TRBJ1-1; D might be TRBD1 (6 bases). This clonotype was sampled from a woman in her seventies with renal cell carcinoma. Source: tumor tissue, taken from a patient whose treatment included radiotherapy and nephrectomy. CDR3 protein: CASSPGHLRDTEAFF. CDR3 sequence (DNA): TGTGCCAGCTCACCGGGACATTTGAGGGACACTGAAGCTTTCTTT. The full variable domain, its missing parts supplied by reference TRBV18 and TRBJ1-1, is NAGVMQNPRHLVRRRGQEARLRCSPMKGHSHVYWYRQLPEEGLKFMVYLQKENIIDESGMPKERFSAEFPKEGPSILRIQQVVRGDSAAYFCASSPGHLRDTEAFFGQGTRLTVV.